This passage covers 5 T cell receptor beta chains from one sample sequenced in a study of Ad26.COV2.S vaccination and SARS-CoV-2 variants. Data came from immunoSEQ multiplex PCR; TCRdb stores just in-frame clones and leaves some out. The sample lists around 450,000 clones, 89% seen once, with 2.5% in the top ten. Noted treatment: roughly 19 received Ad26.COV2.S at low or high dose, single or two shots; about 5 received placebo; per-sample allocation not given. Sample collection was performed on day 63 after the first vaccine or placebo injection. Sequences were derived from peripheral blood, sampled in a trial of Ad26.COV2.S vaccine versus placebo. These receptors were taken from a person between 18 and 60 years old who received the Ad26.COV2.S COVID-19 vaccine or a placebo.

The chain recombines TRBV4-2 with TRBJ1-2; D is possibly TRBD1 (6 bases). The CDR3 loop spans 16 amino acids. The V end was cut by 1 base, the J end by 2 bases, with 14 bases between. The germline CDR1 and CDR2 sequences are LGHNA and YNFKEQ. The CDR3 loop is CASSQGARGLNYGYTF. The CDR3, as DNA: TGTGCCAGCAGCCAAGGGGCCAGGGGCCTAAACTATGGCTACACCTTC.

This clone showed up just once. J is TRBJ1-5 and V is TRBV30; the D is unclear. With 3 bases removed from V and 6 bases from J, the gap between germline ends came to 21 bases. CDR3 length equals 16 residues. CDR1 is GTSNPN and CDR2 is SVGIG in the germline V gene (reference sequence). Here the CDR3 reads CAWSPATPMRGQPQHF. The CDR3 DNA reads TGTGCCTGGAGCCCAGCTACCCCCATGCGCGGTCAGCCCCAGCATTTT.

V gene TRBV4-2 combines with J gene TRBJ1-5; D is possibly TRBD1 (6 bases). Germline V gene lookup returns CDR1 LGHNA and CDR2 YNFKEQ. Between the trimmed V and J ends, which lost 3 bases and 6 bases, there was a span of 21 bases. The CDR3 has 17 residues. As DNA, the CDR3 is TGTGCCAGCAGCCACCATCTTAAACAGGGATTGCGTCAGCCCCAGCATTTT. This codes for CASSHHLKQGLRQPQHF.

The chain joins TRBV19 to TRBJ2-6; TRBD1 agrees at 9 bases. Germline V gives CDR1 LNHDA, CDR2 SQIVND (reference sequence). V trimming: 5 bases; J trimming: 2 bases; junction bases outside the gene matches: 7. The CDR3 is 17 residues long. The CDR3 spells CASSGGTGIAGANVLTF. As DNA, the CDR3 is TGTGCCAGTAGTGGGGGGACAGGGATCGCTGGGGCCAACGTCCTGACTTTC.

The rearrangement uses TRBV7-2 and TRBJ1-6; 9 positions match TRBD1. V gave up 0 bases and J gave up 8 bases; unmatched junction bases: 2. The CDR3 runs 15 residues. Germline CDR1 is SGHTA and CDR2 is FQGNSA. The CDR3 DNA reads as TGTGCCAGCAGCTTAGCGACAGGGGGATATTCACCCCTCCACTTT. It specifies CASSLATGGYSPLHF.